The following is a T cell receptor beta chain sequence with its context. This clone was counted between two and nine times. What antigen it recognizes has not been identified. No clone much larger than this one lies a single base away; base qualities are absent. For CDR1 and CDR2, the germline V gene lists MNHEY and SVGAGI. Spanning cysteine to phenylalanine, the CDR3 consists of 14 amino acids. Only CDR3 DNA is held: 42 bases, read in frame from base 1. V sheds 2 bases and J sheds 5 bases, leaving 10 bases between their ends. This sample is drawn from a study of shared clonotypes between healthy human individuals (dated by TCRdb to the early 2020s). Background for the entire study: Two women and a few men aged 18 to 49 years were included in the cohort. For each donor, CD4 naive and CD4 memory were each given three plates, CD8 naive was given two plates, and CD8 memory was given one plate. To estimate repertoire size and how much clonotype sharing occurs between individuals, the study deeply sequenced the blood TCR repertoires of several healthy adults. Different laboratories and diverse techniques were used to prepare libraries and sequence TCR repertoires, to increase sequencing depth and limit assay-specific biases. Leukapheresis yielded between about 0.9 and 8.9 billion PBMCs per donor.

Using the deep immunoSEQ assay, TCR CDR3 regions were amplified from genomic DNA by multiplex PCR. Extracted genomic DNA from each cell subset was spread evenly across all wells of several immunoSEQ 96-well plates, with each plate serving as a replicate. For sorted subsets, each replicate PCR was loaded with 200 ng genomic DNA, equivalent to 32,000 or so T cell genomes. Purified libraries were measured with a Qubit 3.0 fluorometer, size-checked on a Bioanalyzer 2100, and measured again with the KAPA Library Quantification kit. Every immunoSEQ 96-well plate was sequenced on a separate single-read 150-cycle Illumina NextSeq 550 flow cell. On the study's bioinformatics: The immunoSEQ output contained only junctional sequences without quality scores, so filtering could not match that applied to full-length reads. To assign V/J genes and CDR3, sequences were annotated against IMGT germline references using PyIR, a Python wrapper for IgBLAST v1.9. Reads were removed for weak V/J assignments (E-value above 1e-6), missing CDR3, stop codons, out-of-frame junctions, or ambiguous translated residues. A V3J clonotype was defined by an identical inferred V gene, J gene, and CDR3 amino acid sequence. Percentage overlap between repertoires was computed as shared unique clonotypes divided by the size of the smaller repertoire. Repertoire richness was assessed with RTK rarefaction, the Chao1 estimator, and Recon v2.1 estimates of unobserved clonotypes. For all TCRbeta clonotypes obtained by the gDNA method from a handful of donors, generation probabilities were computed with OLGA. Sourced from immuneACCESS, this table was stored by TCRdb with only in-frame sequences that have V and J called. A share of the clones is absent; for the studies checked, an unresolved V gene accounts for under half, and the remainder has no known explanation. D and trimming were read from the DNA, whereas the V and J calls and clone size are those reported in that table. This sample holds 2 million to 2.5 million clones; 85% to 95% were observed only once. The top ten clones comprise 0.39% of the sample.

Donors were healthy HIV-negative adults with no recently reported acute infections or vaccinations. Every donor was a Caucasian adult living in Nashville, Tennessee, USA. CD4+ T cells were enriched through magnetic negative selection, after which naive cells were positively selected on CD45RA and the remaining negative fraction served as the memory subset. After blood collection by leukapheresis, PBMCs were isolated using Ficoll-Histopaque density gradient centrifugation and then cryopreserved in the vapor phase of liquid nitrogen. Analytical flow cytometry was used to check the purity and quantity of each magnetically sorted T cell population. Genomic DNA was isolated from every sorted fraction and measured by UV absorbance on a Nanodrop 2000c. Points the paper makes about the study in general: Incomplete sequencing was indicated by rarefaction of sorted-subset datasets, despite the large sequencing depth. Sampling was limited to blood, and TCR repertoires in tissue likely differ from TCR repertoires in blood. The small number of donors limited the genetic and exposure-history diversity represented. Higher generation probabilities were observed for clonotypes shared by all four sorted-subset donors than for non-shared clonotypes. About 5% of naive CD4, roughly 3.5% of naive CD8, 2% to 2.5% of memory CD4, and about 0.4% of memory CD8 clonotypes were shared across four donors. Larger estimated clonotype richness was generally found for naive subsets than for memory subsets. Based on pairwise subsampling, the degree of clonotype sharing among donors was expected to be affected by sequencing depth.

The sequenced material came from naive CD4+ T cells from PBMCs. Sample cell subset or site, as interpreted from the label and publication: CD45RA+ positively selected. The sequence was collected from a man in his late teens or twenties in good health. Some clones in this sample may be carry-over from other donors' samples. In this chain, TRBV6-5 is recombined with TRBJ1-5, with TRBD1 as a weak D call on 5 bases. The DNA sequence follows: TGTGCCAGCAGTTACGGACAACAAGATCAGCCCCAGCATTTT. It codes for CASSYGQQDQPQHF.